Listed below are T cell receptor beta chains from one sample, sequenced in a study of molecular identifiers for immune sequencing clone quantification. TCRdb re-called the PCR reads with MiXCR, one entry per CDR3 protein. This sample yields approximately 97,000 distinct CDR3 sequences, of which about 24% are seen a single time; about 0.99% belongs to the top ten. Sequenced sample: naive CD8+ T cells from blood, with Jurkat cell RNA spiked in. All receptors derive from a human donor in good health. Some libraries in this study had Jurkat cell RNA spiked in. CDR3s include the opening cysteine and the closing phenylalanine or tryptophan. D genes are given only for firm matches. Size tells how often a clone was seen (once, few, many) or the class of an expanded clone, and some rows leave it out.

TRBJ2-7	many	TRBV25-1	-	TGTGCCAGCAGTGAATATAAGAAGGACGAGCAGTACTTC	CASSEYKKDEQYF
TRBJ2-3	many	TRBV30	-	TGTGCCTGGAGGAGCGGTAGCACAGATACGCAGTATTTT	CAWRSGSTDTQYF
TRBJ2-1	-	TRBV27	-	TGTGCCAGCAGCAGCCGGCCCTCTGGACATGAAATCTTC	CASSSRPSGHEIF
TRBJ1-1	-	TRBV7-6	TRBD1	TGTGCCAGCAGCTTAGCTAAGACAGGGGGGCGGAACACTGAAGCTTTCTTT	CASSLAKTGGRNTEAFF
TRBJ2-1	many	TRBV29-1	-	TGCAGCGTTGAAGGTCCATCGGGTGAGCAGTTCTTC	CSVEGPSGEQFF
TRBJ2-2	many	TRBV3-1	TRBD1	TGTGCCAGCAGCCAAGGGACAGGACCTGGGGAGCTGTTTTTT	CASSQGTGPGELFF
TRBJ1-1	-	TRBV15	TRBD1	TGTGCCACCAGCAAGGACAGGCGGAACACTGAAGCTTTCTTT	CATSKDRRNTEAFF
TRBJ2-6	many	TRBV5-4	-	TGTGCCAGCAGAACAGCATGGGGGGCCAACGTCCTGACTTTC	CASRTAWGANVLTF
TRBJ2-7	many	TRBV4-1	-	TGCGCCAGCAGCCACGGGACGGGAAGCTCCTACGAGCAGTACTTC	CASSHGTGSSYEQYF
TRBJ2-3	once	TRBV12-3/TRBV12-4	TRBD2	TGTGCCAGCAGTTCTCGACTAGCGGGAAGGGAGAACACAGATGCGCAGTATTTT	CASSSRLAGRENTDAQYF
TRBJ1-1	-	TRBV6-5	-	TGTGCCAGCAGCACGTTTGGAACGACTGCAGCTTTCTTT	CASSTFGTTAAFF
TRBJ2-3	-	TRBV7-9	-	TGTGCCAGCAGCGAGAGACCAACAGATACGCAGTATTTT	CASSERPTDTQYF
TRBJ1-1	many	TRBV7-9	TRBD1	TGTGCCGGGGGGGGACAGGGGAGCACTGAAGCTTTCTTT	CAGGGQGSTEAFF
TRBJ1-1	few	TRBV5-1	-	TGCGCCAGCAGCTTGGAGACGACAGTCCTTGAAGCTTTCTTT	CASSLETTVLEAFF
TRBJ2-7	many	TRBV5-5	-	TGTGCCAGCAGTCCTGGAGAGCGGTACGAGCAGTACTTC	CASSPGERYEQYF
TRBJ1-5	-	TRBV2	-	TGTGCCAGCAGTGAAGCGGAACAGAGCAATCAGCCCCAGCATTTT	CASSEAEQSNQPQHF
TRBJ2-2	few	TRBV27	-	TGTGCCAGCAGTACCCCTGGTGGGGCCAACACCGGGGAGCTGTTTTTT	CASSTPGGANTGELFF